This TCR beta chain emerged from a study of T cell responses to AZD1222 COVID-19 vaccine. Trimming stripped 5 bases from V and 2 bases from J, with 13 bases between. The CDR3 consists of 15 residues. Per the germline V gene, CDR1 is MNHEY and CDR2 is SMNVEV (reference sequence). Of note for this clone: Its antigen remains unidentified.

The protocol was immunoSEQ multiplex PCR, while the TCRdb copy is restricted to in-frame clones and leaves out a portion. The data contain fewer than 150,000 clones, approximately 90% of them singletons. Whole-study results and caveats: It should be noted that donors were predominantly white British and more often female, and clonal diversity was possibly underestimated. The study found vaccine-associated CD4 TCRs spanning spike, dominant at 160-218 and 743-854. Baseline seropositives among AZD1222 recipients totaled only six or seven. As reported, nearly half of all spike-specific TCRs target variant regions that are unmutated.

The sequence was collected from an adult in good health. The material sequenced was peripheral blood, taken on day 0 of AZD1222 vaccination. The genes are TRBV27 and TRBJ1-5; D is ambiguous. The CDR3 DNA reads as TGTGCCAGCAGTCGCGGGGTCTATGGCAATCAGCCCCAGCATTTT. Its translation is CASSRGVYGNQPQHF.